These 21 T cell receptor beta chains came from one sample sequenced in a study of blood T cell repertoires in COVID-19. Sequenced by immunoSEQ multiplex PCR; TCRdb stores in-frame clones only, minus some. The sample contains roughly 67,000 clones, roughly 90% of which appear only once. Material: peripheral blood. These receptors were taken from a man aged 50 to 60 with active COVID-19.

This chain uses TRBV7-2 with TRBJ2-3, with D perhaps TRBD2 (6 bases). The CDR3 has 16 residues. Looked up from germline, CDR1 is SGHTA and CDR2 is FQGNSA. Trimming took off 1 base at V and 2 bases at J, with 13 bases between the two ends. In DNA, the CDR3 is TGTGCCAGCAGCTTAGGAGTCGGGAGATTCACAGATACGCAGTATTTT. The encoded protein is CASSLGVGRFTDTQYF.

This sequence joins TRBV7-2 and TRBJ2-1, with TRBD2 matching over 7 bases. CDR3 length: 15 amino acids. V was pared by 1 base and J by 1 base, with 1 base of the junction left unmatched. The V gene's germline CDR1 is SGHTA and CDR2 FQGNSA. CDR3: CASSLERGSYNEQFF. CDR3 DNA sequence: TGTGCCAGCAGCTTAGAGCGGGGATCCTACAATGAGCAGTTCTTC.

V and J are TRBV5-1 and TRBJ1-2; D is unresolved. In germline, CDR1 is SGHRS, CDR2 YFSETQ. The V end lost 4 bases, the J end lost 1 base, and 8 bases lay between the germline ends. This CDR3 spans 13 amino acids. CDR3 sequence (DNA): TGCGCCAGCAGCCAGAGGGTTAACTATGGCTACACCTTC. This codes for CASSQRVNYGYTF.

CDR3 nucleotide sequence: TGTGCCAGCCGTCCGGGAGGTCTCTCCTACAATGAGCAGTTCTTC. Protein: CASRPGGLSYNEQFF. This chain uses TRBV10-3 with TRBJ2-1, with 7 bases lining up with TRBD2. Germline CDR1 reads ENHRY; CDR2 reads SYGVKD. The CDR3 loop spans 15 amino acids. The V and J ends lost 10 bases and 0 bases, in that order; junction bases with no gene match: 9.

The rearrangement links TRBV6-5 to TRBJ2-1; maybe TRBD2 (6 bases). From germline, CDR1 is MNHEY and CDR2 SVGAGI. V lost 7 bases to trimming and J lost 9 bases, with 16 bases between them. The CDR3 totals 13 residues. The CDR3 loop reads CASTARREGEQFF. CDR3 sequence (DNA): TGTGCCAGCACAGCTCGGCGGGAAGGTGAGCAGTTCTTC.

The V call is TRBV2, the J call TRBJ1-4; 10 bases fit TRBD1. With V trimmed by 2 bases and J by 8 bases, 5 bases remained unmatched. The CDR3 extends over 15 amino acids. CDR1 and CDR2 from the germline V gene are SNHLY and FYNNEI. This CDR3 reads CASSERGTGVEKLFF. As DNA, the CDR3 is TGTGCCAGCAGTGAACGAGGGACAGGGGTAGAAAAACTGTTTTTT. The full variable domain, with the rest looked up from reference TRBV2 and TRBJ1-4, is EPEVTQTPSHQVTQMGQEVILRCVPISNHLYFYWYRQILGQKVEFLVSFYNNEISEKSEIFDDQFSVERPDGSNFTLKIRSTKLEDSAMYFCASSERGTGVEKLFFGSGTQLSVL.

The CDR3 coding sequence is TGTGCCAGCAGCCCAGGGCCCCAGTACGAGCAGTACTTC. It is translated as CASSPGPQYEQYF. The V call is TRBV7-3, the J call TRBJ2-7; possibly TRBD1 for D (5 bases). The CDR3 spans 13 residues. The ends were cut back, 5 bases at V and 4 bases at J, with 12 bases in the middle. Germline CDR1 SGHTA, CDR2 FQGTGA.

CDR3 in amino acids: CASSFLAGSRGTQYF. The CDR3 coding sequence is TGTGCCAGCAGCTTTCTAGCGGGGTCCCGGGGGACCCAGTACTTC. V usage is TRBV11-2 and J usage is TRBJ2-5; 9 bases match TRBD2. Germline CDR1 SGHAT, CDR2 FQNNGV. CDR3 length equals 15 residues. V shed 3 bases and J 7 bases; nucleotides not matched to a gene: 9.

V and J are TRBV5-4 and TRBJ1-3, with no clear D. The CDR3 has 15 residues. Germline-derived CDR1 and CDR2 are SGHNT and YYREEE (reference sequence). The ends were cut back, 3 bases at V and 2 bases at J, with 12 bases in the middle. This CDR3 reads CASSSSAAAGNTIYF. As DNA, the CDR3 is TGTGCCAGCAGCTCCAGCGCGGCAGCTGGAAACACCATATATTTT. Looking up the rest from reference TRBV5-4 and TRBJ1-3 gives the full variable domain: ETGVTQSPTHLIKTRGQQVTLRCSSQSGHNTVSWYQQALGQGPQFIFQYYREEENGRGNFPPRFSGLQFPNYSSELNVNALELDDSALYLCASSSSAAAGNTIYFGEGSWLTVV.

CDR3 sequence reads: CASSYRQGRSISSYNEQFF. The CDR3 DNA sequence: TGTGCCAGCAGTTATAGACAGGGAAGGTCCATAAGCTCCTACAATGAGCAGTTCTTC. This chain connects TRBV6-2 or TRBV6-3 to TRBJ2-1; 7 bases are shared with TRBD1. The CDR3 is made up of 19 amino acids. The V segment lost 3 bases and the J segment 0 bases; nucleotides outside the gene matches: 14. The germline V gene encodes CDR1 MNHEY and CDR2 SVGEGT.

The chain links TRBV19 to TRBJ2-7, with 15 bases matching TRBD2. Germline lookup yields CDR1 LNHDA and CDR2 SQIVND (reference sequence). This CDR3 is 17 amino acids long. The V segment lost 3 bases and the J segment 3 bases; nucleotides outside the gene matches: 6. As DNA, the CDR3 is TGTGCCAGTAGTATCCGGACTAGCGGGGGGGCCTTCTACGAGCAGTACTTC. Residues: CASSIRTSGGAFYEQYF. The complete variable domain, with remaining parts taken from reference TRBV19 and TRBJ2-7, reads DGGITQSPKYLFRKEGQNVTLSCEQNLNHDAMYWYRQDPGQGLRLIYYSQIVNDFQKGDIAEGYSVSREKKESFPLTVTSAQKNPTAFYLCASSIRTSGGAFYEQYFGPGTRLTVT.

The chain uses TRBV11-1 and TRBJ2-3; TRBD2 matches at 9 bases. Trimming took 2 bases from V and 8 from J; bases not matched to a gene: 11. The CDR3 consists of 16 residues. The germline V gene has CDR1 SGHAT and CDR2 FQDESV (reference sequence). The CDR3 DNA follows: TGTGCCAGCAGCTTACTTTCTAGCGGGGAGGCCGTTACGCAGTATTTT. As protein: CASSLLSSGEAVTQYF.

Here the CDR3 reads CASSPRPRVGTDTQYF. CDR3 DNA sequence: TGTGCCAGCAGCCCTCGCCCCAGGGTGGGCACAGATACGCAGTATTTT. The V and J genes are TRBV7-8 and TRBJ2-3, with D possibly TRBD1 on 5 matching bases. CDR3 length equals 16 residues. With 5 bases removed from V and 1 base from J, the gap between germline ends came to 16 bases. Germline lookup yields CDR1 SGHVS and CDR2 FQNEAQ. The full variable domain, with the rest looked up from reference TRBV7-8 and TRBJ2-3, is GAGVSQSPRYKVAKRGQDVALRCDPISGHVSLFWYQQALGQGPEFLTYFQNEAQLDKSGLPSDRFFAERPEGSVSTLKIQRTQQEDSAVYLCASSPRPRVGTDTQYFGPGTRLTVL.

The genes are TRBV11-2 and TRBJ1-1; D possibly corresponds to TRBD1 (5 bases). V lost 0 bases and J 2 bases, leaving 13 bases between the germline ends. This CDR3 spans 16 amino acids. Germline assignment: CDR1 SGHAT and CDR2 FQNNGV. CDR3 DNA sequence: TGTGCCAGCAGCTTAGAGCAGGGAATGGCTAACACTGAAGCTTTCTTT. Translation gives CASSLEQGMANTEAFF.

The chain couples TRBV10-3 to TRBJ2-1, with D possibly being TRBD2 (6 bases). The V gene's germline CDR1 is ENHRY and CDR2 SYGVKD. There are 15 residues in the CDR3. The V end lost 0 bases, the J end lost 7 bases, and 13 bases lay between the germline ends. The CDR3 sequence is CAISESTGVPNEQFF. In DNA, the CDR3 is TGTGCCATCAGTGAGTCGACGGGGGTGCCTAATGAGCAGTTCTTC.

This sequence joins TRBV7-9 and TRBJ1-2; no clear D. CDR1 and CDR2 from the germline V gene are SEHNR and FQNEAQ (reference sequence). The CDR3 is 16 residues long. V lost 2 bases and J 1 base, leaving 14 bases between the germline ends. The CDR3 spells CASSLYRAALNYGYTF. DNA for the CDR3: TGTGCCAGCAGCTTATATCGAGCTGCCCTTAACTATGGCTACACCTTC.

In this sample, this clone turned up once. The chain is built from TRBV11-1 and TRBJ1-3, with D unclear. The CDR3 runs 14 residues. The germline gives CDR1 SGHAT, CDR2 FQDESV (reference sequence). The V gene lost 5 bases and the J gene lost 3 bases, with 11 bases spanning the gap. The chain's CDR3 is CASSHSDIGNTIYF. The CDR3 DNA is TGTGCCAGCAGCCATAGCGACATTGGAAACACCATATATTTT.

This sequence joins TRBV7-2 and TRBJ1-2; no clear D. The CDR3 is made up of 15 amino acids. V was trimmed by 5 bases and J by 0 bases, leaving 13 bases between them. The germline gives CDR1 SGHTA, CDR2 FQGNSA. The CDR3 spells CASSPRGQANYGYTF. In DNA form, the CDR3 reads TGTGCCAGCAGCCCACGAGGGCAGGCTAACTATGGCTACACCTTC. The full variable domain, with the rest looked up from reference TRBV7-2 and TRBJ1-2, is GAGVSQSPSNKVTEKGKDVELRCDPISGHTALYWYRQSLGQGLEFLIYFQGNSAPDKSGLPSDRFSAERTGGSVSTLTIQRTQQEDSAVYLCASSPRGQANYGYTFGSGTRLTVV.

The chain carries TRBV15 and TRBJ2-5; 7 bases align to TRBD2. J lost 3 bases, V lost 1 base, and 2 bases had no gene match. The CDR3 runs to 14 residues. Germline V gene data show CDR1 as LNHNV and CDR2 as YYDKDF (reference sequence). The CDR3 here is CATSRGLAEETQYF. The DNA for the CDR3 is TGTGCCACCAGCAGAGGGCTAGCGGAAGAGACCCAGTACTTC.

V is TRBV6-2 or TRBV6-3 and J is TRBJ2-7; TRBD1 agrees at 11 bases. This CDR3 has 18 amino acids. Germline trimming cut 6 bases from V and 0 bases from J; bases unmatched to any gene: 13. Germline CDR1 MNHEY, CDR2 SVGEGT. The DNA for the CDR3 is TGTGCCAGCAGCAAAATCCCGGGACAGGGGGGGAGCTCCTACGAGCAGTACTTC. Translating gives CASSKIPGQGGSSYEQYF.

This chain joins TRBV24-1 and TRBJ2-3; possibly TRBD1 for D (6 bases). CDR3 length equals 15 residues. The germline V gene encodes CDR1 KGHDR and CDR2 SFDVKD. Between the trimmed V and J ends, which lost 4 bases and 2 bases, there was a span of 12 bases. DNA of the CDR3: TGTGCCACCAGTGAAGTCAGGGGCATCACAGATACGCAGTATTTT. Protein product: CATSEVRGITDTQYF.